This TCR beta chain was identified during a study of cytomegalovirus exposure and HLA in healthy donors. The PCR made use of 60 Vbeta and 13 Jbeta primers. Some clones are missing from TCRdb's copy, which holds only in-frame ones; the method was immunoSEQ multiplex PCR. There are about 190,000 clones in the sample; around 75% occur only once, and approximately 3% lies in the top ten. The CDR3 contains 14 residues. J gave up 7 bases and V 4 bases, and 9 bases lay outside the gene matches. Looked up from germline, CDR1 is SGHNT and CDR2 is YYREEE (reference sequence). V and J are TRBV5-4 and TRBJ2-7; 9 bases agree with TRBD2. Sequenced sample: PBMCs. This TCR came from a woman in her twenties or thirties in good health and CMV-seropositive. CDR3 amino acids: CASSPVTAGGEQYF. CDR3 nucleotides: TGTGCCAGCAGCCCCGTTACGGCGGGAGGGGAGCAGTACTTC.